This record looks at one T cell receptor (beta chain) sequence and its context. The record originates from a study of regulatory T cells in long-lasting Graves disease. Germline values: CDR1 SNHLY, CDR2 FYNNEI. After removal of 6 bases from V and 3 bases from J, the junction contained 7 bases not matched to a gene. There are 14 residues in the CDR3. Libraries of TCR beta came from iRepertoire HTBI primers plus Arm-PCR of CDR3 regions. MiXCR, applied by TCRdb to the multiplex PCR reads, yields one record per CDR3 protein. Altogether some 600,000 distinct CDR3 sequences are present, more than 15% being singletons, with the ten largest covering more than 10%. Time point given: newly diagnosed GD, antithyroid drugs for less than 3 months. PBMC RNA served as the TCR library source. These sequences were also reported in another study, on T cells in Graves' hyperthyroidism and ophthalmopathy.

This sequence was found in a man younger than 35 with Graves disease. This specimen consisted of peripheral blood mononuclear cells (PBMCs), obtained at new diagnosis, from a patient treated with antithyroid drugs. This chain joins TRBV2 and TRBJ1-2; TRBD1 matches 7 bases. CDR3 nucleotide sequence: TGTGCCAGCAGCAATCAACAGGGGTACTATGGCTACACCTTC. Translating it yields CASSNQQGYYGYTF.